A selection of T cell receptor beta chains follows, all from one sample in a study of human T cells and chemical hapten exposure. Each CDR3 protein gets one entry after TCRdb re-called the RACE reads with MiXCR. Seen here are 90,000 to 120,000 distinct CDR3 sequences, approximately 11% observed once, and the top ten hold under 4.5%. Sequenced material: whole blood, taken in connection with sensitization to the hapten diphenylcyclopropenone (DPC). The receptor source for this set is a woman between 35 and 50 years old with alopecia areata. Some clones in this sample may be carry-over from other donors' samples. CDR3s include the opening cysteine and the closing phenylalanine or tryptophan. A D gene is named only where the DNA matches it firmly. Where a row states a size, it is once, few, many or the class of an expanded clone; other rows omit it.

j_gene | v_gene | abundance | d_gene | CDR3nt | CDR3aa
TRBJ1-6 | TRBV19 | NA | NA | TGTGCCAGTAGTATAGGCGGCGGGGGAGCTAATTCACCCCTCCACTTT | CASSIGGGGANSPLHF
TRBJ2-5 | TRBV20-1 | NA | NA | TGCAGTGCTCGGGCGGGACCAAAAGAGACCCAGTACTTC | CSARAGPKETQYF
TRBJ2-7 | TRBV10-3 | many | NA | TGTGCCATCAGTGAGGGCGAGTACGAGCAGTACTTC | CAISEGEYEQYF
TRBJ1-2 | TRBV29-1 | few | NA | TGCAGCGTTGAAGGGGCACCTAACTATGGCTACACCTTC | CSVEGAPNYGYTF
TRBJ1-1 | TRBV29-1 | many | NA | TGCAGCGTTGGGTCCATCTTGAACACTGAAGCTTTCTTT | CSVGSILNTEAFF
TRBJ2-1 | TRBV5-6 | NA | NA | TGTGCCAGCAGCTTGGGAGGTGGGCAGTTCTTC | CASSLGGGQFF
TRBJ2-1 | TRBV11-2 | medium-sized | TRBD1 | TGTGCCAGCAGCCTTCTTACCCCAGGACAGGGCGATGAGCAGTTCTTC | CASSLLTPGQGDEQFF
TRBJ2-1 | TRBV5-1 | once | TRBD2 | TGCGCCAGCAGCTTGGTGGCTAGCGGCTACAATGAGCAGTTCTTC | CASSLVASGYNEQFF
TRBJ2-7 | TRBV5-4 | NA | NA | TGTGCCAGCAGCTCCGAAACAGGGTACGAGCAGTACTTC | CASSSETGYEQYF
TRBJ2-2 | TRBV10-3 | many | NA | TGTGCCATCAGTGACCCACTCGGGGAGCTGTTTTTT | CAISDPLGELFF
TRBJ2-2 | TRBV7-3 | many | NA | TGTGCCAGCAGTTGGATAGGCGGGGAGCTGTTTTTT | CASSWIGGELFF
TRBJ1-2 | TRBV4-3 | many | NA | TGCGCCAGCAGCCAAGATGAAGGGGGCTACACCTTC | CASSQDEGGYTF
TRBJ1-1 | TRBV7-7 | NA | NA | TGTGCTAGCAGCTTAGAGGGCGCAGGTCGGACTGAAGCTTTCTTT | CASSLEGAGRTEAFF
TRBJ2-1 | TRBV20-1 | many | TRBD2 | TGCAGTGCGACTCCGCTAGCGGGAGCCTACAATGAGCAGTTCTTC | CSATPLAGAYNEQFF
TRBJ1-6 | TRBV6-2/TRBV6-3 | many | NA | TGTGCCAGCAGTTGGAGGAATAATTCACCCCTCCACTTT | CASSWRNNSPLHF
TRBJ2-5 | TRBV7-2 | many | NA | TGTGCCAGCAGTACGGGACTAGAGACCCAGTACTTC | CASSTGLETQYF
TRBJ1-6 | TRBV20-1 | many | TRBD1 | TGCAGTGCTTGGACAGGGGCCGGCTCAAGCTCCTATAATTCACCCCTCCACTTT | CSAWTGAGSSSYNSPLHF
TRBJ2-2 | TRBV7-8 | many | TRBD2 | TGTGCCAGCAGCCTTGGACTAGTGCGAATCGGGGAGCTGTTTTTT | CASSLGLVRIGELFF
TRBJ2-2 | TRBV29-1 | many | NA | TGCAGCGTTGAAGACGCCATAGGAAGGACCGGGGAGCTGTTTTTT | CSVEDAIGRTGELFF
TRBJ2-7 | TRBV6-6 | NA | TRBD2 | TGTGCCAGCACCCGGTCGGGAGGCGGGGGGCAGAACGAGCAGTACTTC | CASTRSGGGGQNEQYF
TRBJ1-3 | TRBV20-1 | few | TRBD1 | TGCAGTGCTCCAGACAGGGCCTCTGGAAACACCATATATTTT | CSAPDRASGNTIYF
TRBJ2-3 | TRBV7-2 | NA | NA | TGTGCCAGCAGCCCTTGGGGCAGGAGGTCGGATACGCAGTATTTT | CASSPWGRRSDTQYF
TRBJ2-7 | TRBV3-1 | many | NA | TGTGCCAGCAGTCAATTCTACGAGCAGTACTTC | CASSQFYEQYF
TRBJ2-7 | TRBV27 | many | NA | TGTGCCAGCAGTTTATCCGGACACAGCTCCTACGAGCAGTACTTC | CASSLSGHSSYEQYF
TRBJ2-5 | TRBV7-7 | NA | NA | TGTGCCAGCAGCTTAGATCTTGGGGAGACCCAGTACTTC | CASSLDLGETQYF
TRBJ2-3 | TRBV5-6 | NA | TRBD1 | TGTGCCAGCCTCGCTCCCGACAGGGTCGGGGCAGATACGCAGTATTTT | CASLAPDRVGADTQYF
TRBJ2-1 | TRBV2 | few | TRBD2 | TGTGCCAGCAGATTCTCACTAGCGGGGGGGAACAATGAGCAGTTCTTC | CASRFSLAGGNNEQFF
TRBJ1-5 | TRBV23-1 | NA | NA | TGCGCCAGGCGACGGGCGTCGGGCAATCAGCCCCAGCATTTT | CARRRASGNQPQHF
TRBJ2-1 | TRBV29-1 | few | NA | TGCAGCGTTGTCCTTTACAATGAGCAGTTCTTC | CSVVLYNEQFF
TRBJ2-1 | TRBV19 | NA | TRBD2 | TGTGCCAGTAGTATAGCCCCCTTCAGGCTGAGCGGGAGAAATGATGAGCAGTTCTTC | CASSIAPFRLSGRNDEQFF
TRBJ1-2 | TRBV20-1 | many | TRBD1 | TGCAGTGCCCCGGACAGGGTCGGCTATGGCTACACCTTC | CSAPDRVGYGYTF
TRBJ1-1 | TRBV7-2 | NA | NA | TGTGCCAGCAGCCCGAGGCAGGGGTCGGGCACTGAAGCTTTCTTT | CASSPRQGSGTEAFF
TRBJ1-1 | TRBV10-3 | many | TRBD1 | TGTGCCATCAGTCCTTCTATACAGGGGCACACTGAAGCTTTCTTT | CAISPSIQGHTEAFF
TRBJ2-6 | TRBV28 | NA | NA | TGTGCCAGCAGTAGTCTTGGGGCCAACGTCCTGACTTTC | CASSSLGANVLTF
TRBJ2-1 | TRBV19 | many | NA | TGTGCCAGTAGTCCAAACCTGGGGCGCACGAGCTCCTACAATGAGCAGTTCTTC | CASSPNLGRTSSYNEQFF
TRBJ1-1 | TRBV20-1 | many | NA | TGCAGTGCTACCGCCACGGCGCGCGGCACTGAAGCTTTCTTT | CSATATARGTEAFF
TRBJ1-5 | TRBV7-2 | NA | TRBD1 | TGTGCCAGCAGCTTATCCGGACAGGGCTGGAGCAATCAGCCCCAGCATTTT | CASSLSGQGWSNQPQHF
TRBJ2-5 | TRBV7-6 | many | TRBD2 | TGTGCCAGCAGCTTAAGGCAGGGAGGGCAAGAGACCCAGTACTTC | CASSLRQGGQETQYF
TRBJ2-7 | TRBV11-3 | NA | NA | TGTGCCAGCAGCAATAGCGAAAACTCCTACAATGAGCAGTACTTC | CASSNSENSYNEQYF
TRBJ2-4 | TRBV7-2 | many | TRBD2 | TGTGCCAGCAGCACTAGCGGGACTCAAAACATTCAGTACTTC | CASSTSGTQNIQYF
TRBJ1-1 | TRBV11-2 | NA | TRBD1 | TGTGCCAGCAGCTTCATCCGACAGGGAAGCGGTGAAGCTTTCTTT | CASSFIRQGSGEAFF
TRBJ2-7 | TRBV12-3/TRBV12-4 | NA | NA | TGTGCCAGCAGTTTGGCCGCATCCTACGAGCAGTACTTC | CASSLAASYEQYF
TRBJ1-5 | TRBV5-6 | few | NA | TGTGCCAGCAGCTTCGACCAGGGGCCCCAGCATTTT | CASSFDQGPQHF
TRBJ2-6 | TRBV7-2 | many | NA | TGTGCCAGCAGCCGAGGAGGGCCCCTCGGCTCTGGGGCCAACGTCCTGACTTTC | CASSRGGPLGSGANVLTF
TRBJ2-4 | TRBV12-3/TRBV12-4 | many | NA | TGTGCCAGCAGTTCGGGGGCCTGGGGCTTGAGCAAAAACATTCAGTACTTC | CASSSGAWGLSKNIQYF
TRBJ1-2 | TRBV4-3 | few | NA | TGCGCCAGCAGCCAAGATCCAGGGGCTGGGGGCTACACCTTC | CASSQDPGAGGYTF
TRBJ2-5 | TRBV5-8 | many | TRBD1 | TGTGCCAGCAGCTCTGAAGGCGGGACAGGGGCTTTCCAAGAGACCCAGTACTTC | CASSSEGGTGAFQETQYF
TRBJ2-5 | TRBV7-9 | NA | TRBD1 | TGTGCCAGCTCCCAGGGGGACGGGGAGACCCAGTACTTC | CASSQGDGETQYF
TRBJ2-1 | TRBV4-2 | NA | TRBD2 | TGTGCCAGCAGCCAAGATGGGCTAGCGGGGACAAACAATGAGCAGTTCTTC | CASSQDGLAGTNNEQFF
TRBJ2-1 | TRBV4-2 | few | NA | TGTGCCAGCAGCCAAGATCTCGCAGGGCGGTACAATGAGCAGTTCTTC | CASSQDLAGRYNEQFF
TRBJ2-2 | TRBV7-2 | many | TRBD2 | TGTGCCAGCAGCCCCGGGACTAGCGGGAGGGCCTATAACACCGGGGAGCTGTTTTTT | CASSPGTSGRAYNTGELFF
TRBJ2-7 | TRBV10-3 | few | NA | TGTGCCATCAGTGAAGGGGGAGGCCCCTACGAGCAGTACTTC | CAISEGGGPYEQYF
TRBJ1-5 | TRBV30 | many | NA | TGTGCCTGGAGTTTAATGGAAGCTTCAGCCCAGCATTTT | CAWSLMEASAQHF
TRBJ2-3 | TRBV20-1 | many | TRBD1 | TGCAGTGCTACCAGGGGGCCGGATACGCAGTATTTT | CSATRGPDTQYF
TRBJ2-3 | TRBV7-2 | NA | NA | TGTGCCAGCAGCTTAGAGGGGGGGGTCCTCACAGATACGCAGTATTTT | CASSLEGGVLTDTQYF